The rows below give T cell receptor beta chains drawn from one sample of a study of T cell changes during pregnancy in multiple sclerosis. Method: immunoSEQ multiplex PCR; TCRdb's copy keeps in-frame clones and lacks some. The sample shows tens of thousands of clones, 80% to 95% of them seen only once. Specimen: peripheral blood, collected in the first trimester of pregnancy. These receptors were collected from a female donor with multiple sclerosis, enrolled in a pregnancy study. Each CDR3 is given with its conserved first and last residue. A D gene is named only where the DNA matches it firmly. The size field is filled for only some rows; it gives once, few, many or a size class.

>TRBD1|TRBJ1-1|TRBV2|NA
CASSVPGTANTEAFF
TGTGCCAGCAGCGTCCCCGGGACAGCGAACACTGAAGCTTTCTTT
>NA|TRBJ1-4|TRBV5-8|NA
CASSSTGLGGEKLFF
TGTGCCAGCAGCTCCACGGGGCTCGGGGGAGAAAAACTGTTTTTT
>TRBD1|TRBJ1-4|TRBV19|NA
CASSAGGYEKLFF
TGTGCCAGTAGTGCAGGGGGCTATGAAAAACTGTTTTTT
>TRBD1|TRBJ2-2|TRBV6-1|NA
CASSAAQGVNTGELFF
TGTGCCAGCAGTGCAGCCCAGGGGGTGAACACCGGGGAGCTGTTTTTT
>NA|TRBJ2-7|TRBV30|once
CAWSESSYEQYF
TGTGCCTGGAGTGAGAGCTCCTACGAGCAGTACTTC
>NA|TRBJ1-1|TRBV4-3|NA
CASSQTGTGEAFF
TGCGCCAGCAGCCAAACAGGGACGGGTGAAGCTTTCTTT
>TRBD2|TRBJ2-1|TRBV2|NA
CASSPETSGGALEQFF
TGTGCCAGCAGCCCAGAGACTAGCGGGGGGGCCCTTGAGCAGTTCTTC
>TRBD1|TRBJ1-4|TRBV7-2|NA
CASSTGTGVSDREKLFF
TGTGCCAGCAGCACCGGGACAGGGGTGTCCGACCGCGAAAAACTGTTTTTT
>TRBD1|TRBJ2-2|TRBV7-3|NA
CASSLRQGAVKLFF
TGTGCCAGCAGCTTACGACAGGGGGCCGTGAAGCTGTTTTTT
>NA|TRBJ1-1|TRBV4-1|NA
CASSQVGRPNTEAFF
TGCGCCAGCAGCCAAGTGGGGAGGCCGAACACTGAAGCTTTCTTT
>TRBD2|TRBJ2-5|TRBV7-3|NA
CASSFSFRRGIKTQYF
TGTGCCAGCAGCTTTAGTTTCCGGCGGGGGATAAAGACCCAGTACTTC